Detailed here is one T cell receptor (beta chain). The data originate from a study of immune evolution from preneoplasia to lung adenocarcinoma. Here immunoSEQ multiplex PCR was the method, and the copy in TCRdb shows in-frame clones only, minus some. Among more than 6,500 clones listed, around 80% were seen once. Patients had resection in Japan or China between 2014 and 2017. H&E slides confirmed each diagnosis, reviewed by two pathologists independently. The sequenced sample consisted of FFPE adjacent normal lung tissue. This TCR was recovered from a person aged 70 to 79 with lung adenocarcinoma.

In DNA form, the CDR3 reads TGCAGCGTTCAAAGCGGGAGTAGCACAGATACGCAGTATTTT. Translation gives CSVQSGSSTDTQYF. V usage is TRBV29-1 and J usage is TRBJ2-3; 8 positions match TRBD2. Losses at the gene ends were 5 bases for V and 0 bases for J; bases not matched to a gene: 4. Germline V lookup: CDR1 SQVTM, CDR2 ANQGSEA. The CDR3 has 14 residues.